The 27 T cell receptor beta chains below all came from one sample that was sequenced in a study of prognosis after radiotherapy for stage I lung cancer. From genomic DNA, two-round multiplex PCR was used to amplify TCR beta CDR3. The use of primers specific to each TRBV and TRBJ gene characterized first-round PCR. TCRdb recomputed calls from the multiplex PCR reads with MiXCR, one row per CDR3 protein. The table shows approximately 20,000 distinct CDR3 sequences, with less than 50% occurring only once. The source material was PBMCs, sampled before or after stereotactic body radiation therapy (not recorded which). The source is a donor over 45 with non-small cell lung cancer.

This clonotype was seen repeatedly, ten times or more. V is TRBV24-1 and J is TRBJ2-2, with 11 positions matching TRBD1. Per the germline V gene, CDR1 is KGHDR and CDR2 is SFDVKD. The junction had 9 bases not matched to a gene; V was cut back by 0 bases and J by 4 bases. CDR3 length equals 19 residues. The chain's CDR3 is CATSDLQKGTGGFTGELFF. The DNA of the CDR3 is TGTGCCACCAGTGATTTGCAAAAAGGGACAGGGGGTTTCACCGGGGAGCTGTTTTTT.

This clonotype turned up a few times. This chain links TRBV5-4 with TRBJ2-6; D might be TRBD1 or TRBD2, each matching 5 bases. This CDR3 is built from 18 residues. Looked up from germline, CDR1 is SGHNT and CDR2 is YYREEE (reference sequence). Trimming pared 0 bases from V and 1 base from J, leaving 14 bases between. The CDR3 region is CASSLGGEGGSGANVLTF. In nucleotides, the CDR3 is TGTGCCAGCAGCTTGGGAGGGGAAGGTGGTTCTGGGGCCAACGTCCTGACTTTC.

There are many counts of this clonotype. CDR3 nucleotides: TGTGCCTGGACGGGACTTTCGGAGGACTCTGGGGCCAACGTCCTGACTTTC. It encodes CAWTGLSEDSGANVLTF. The genes are TRBV30 and TRBJ2-6, with D perhaps TRBD2 (6 bases). The CDR3 spans 17 residues. CDR1 and CDR2 from the germline V gene are GTSNPN and SVGIG (reference sequence). V was clipped by 4 bases and J by 0 bases, with 16 bases between them.

This clonotype was recorded at least ten times. V usage is TRBV9 and J usage is TRBJ1-2; D call uncertain. V lost 4 bases, J lost 0 bases, and 13 bases lay in between. CDR3 length equals 15 residues. Germline CDR1 reads SGDLS; CDR2 reads YYNGEE. CDR3 DNA: TGTGCCAGCAGCCCCAATGAGGGCGCTAACTATGGCTACACCTTC. Its translation is CASSPNEGANYGYTF.

Comment on this clonotype: The germline gene is not matched at one end of the junction; a read error may be the cause. CDR3 sequence reads: CASSLTVRLTDAQYF. CDR3 DNA sequence: TGCGCCAGCAGCCTGACAGTAAGACTAACAGATGCGCAGTATTTT. The gene calls are TRBV5-1 and TRBJ2-3, with D perhaps TRBD1 or TRBD2 (5 bases each). This CDR3 is built from 15 residues. Germline V lookup: CDR1 SGHRS, CDR2 YFSETQ.

This CDR3 reads CATSEPGVSYNEQFF. DNA of the CDR3: TGTGCCACCAGTGAGCCCGGGGTCTCCTACAATGAGCAGTTCTTC. This chain connects TRBV24-1 to TRBJ2-1; D may be TRBD2 (5 bases). Per the germline V gene, CDR1 is KGHDR and CDR2 is SFDVKD. CDR3 length: 15 residues. V lost 4 bases to trimming and J lost 0 bases, with 9 bases between them.

About this clonotype itself: Without the conserved terminal phenylalanine or tryptophan, this CDR3 likely stems from a read error. V is TRBV28 and J is TRBJ1-2, with TRBD1 matching 11 bases. This CDR3 has 16 residues. The germline gives CDR1 MDHEN, CDR2 SYDVKM. J was trimmed by 8 bases and V by 6 bases; bases with no gene match: 14. The CDR3 DNA sequence: TGTGCCAGCAGCCCAGGGGGACAGGGGGGCATTAGGGGCTACACCCTC. Residues: CASSPGGQGGIRGYTL.

This clonotype appeared a single time. The V call is TRBV6-1, the J call TRBJ1-1, with TRBD1 matching over 11 bases. Germline assignment: CDR1 MNHNS and CDR2 SASEGT. The V segment lost 7 bases and the J segment 4 bases; nucleotides outside the gene matches: 8. The CDR3 is made up of 15 amino acids. CDR3 in amino acids: CASTLTGTGGTEAFF. The CDR3 nucleotides are TGTGCCAGCACCCTAACCGGGACAGGGGGCACTGAAGCTTTCTTT.

Worth noting for this clonotype: A read error is possible here, since a much larger clone lies one base away. This chain connects TRBV5-1 to TRBJ2-2; tentative D call: TRBD1 (6 bases). The germline V gene encodes CDR1 SGHRS and CDR2 YFSETQ. Deletions cut 10 bases from V and 0 bases from J, with 19 bases between. The CDR3 contains 16 residues. Here the CDR3 DNA reads TGCGCCGGTTCACACTACAGGGACGCGAACACCGGGGAGCTGTTTTTT. Encoded protein: CAGSHYRDANTGELFF.

The chain uses TRBV29-1 and TRBJ2-7, with D perhaps matching TRBD1 (7 bases). Germline-derived CDR1 and CDR2 are SQVTM and ANQGSEA. The CDR3 totals 12 residues. V was pared by 7 bases and J by 2 bases, with 12 bases between. This chain's CDR3 is CSAAGQTYEQYF. The CDR3 bases are TGCAGCGCTGCGGGACAGACCTACGAGCAGTACTTC.

V and J are TRBV11-2 and TRBJ2-5; D uncertain. The CDR3 loop spans 15 amino acids. Germline CDR1 SGHAT, CDR2 FQNNGV. V lost 5 bases and J lost 4, with 17 bases in between. CDR3 in amino acids: CASSRNMDESETQYF. The CDR3 nucleotides read TGTGCCAGCAGCCGCAACATGGACGAGTCAGAGACCCAGTACTTC.

There are many counts of this clonotype. V usage is TRBV5-4 and J usage is TRBJ2-7; 11 positions agree with TRBD2. The CDR3 has 15 amino acids. Germline V gives CDR1 SGHNT, CDR2 YYREEE (reference sequence). Trimming took 4 bases from V and 1 from J; bases not matched to a gene: 4. The CDR3 is CASSRTSGRSYEQYF. The CDR3 nucleotides read TGTGCCAGCAGCCGGACTAGCGGGCGTTCCTACGAGCAGTACTTC.

About this clonotype itself: Only one base separates this from a far larger clonotype, so it likely reflects a read error. V gene TRBV7-9 combines with J gene TRBJ1-2, with D hard to call. The CDR3 consists of 15 residues. Between the trimmed V and J ends, which lost 5 bases and 2 bases, there was a span of 15 bases. Germline lookup yields CDR1 SEHNR and CDR2 FQNEAQ (reference sequence). The CDR3 here is CASSHSWGGNYGYTF. CDR3 nucleotide sequence: TGTGCCAGCAGCCACTCTTGGGGAGGGAACTATGGCTACACCTTC. Supplemented by reference TRBV7-9 and TRBJ1-2, the full variable domain reads DTGVSQNPRHKITKRGQNVTFRCDPISEHNRLYWYRQTLGQGPEFLTYFQNEAQLEKSRLLSDRFSAERPKGSFSTLEIQRTEQGDSAMYLCASSHSWGGNYGYTFGSGTRLTVV.

This clonotype was seen repeatedly, ten times or more. The chain couples TRBV29-1 to TRBJ1-5, with D perhaps matching TRBD1 (6 bases). There are 13 residues in the CDR3. In germline, CDR1 is SQVTM, CDR2 ANQGSEA. V gave up 4 bases and J gave up 3 bases, with 10 bases separating them. The CDR3 loop reads CSVATGTNQPQHF. DNA of the CDR3: TGCAGCGTTGCGACAGGAACCAATCAGCCCCAGCATTTT.

This sequence joins TRBV6-2 or TRBV6-3 and TRBJ1-4; 7 bases align to TRBD1. V lost 5 bases to trimming and J lost 9 bases; unmatched junction nucleotides: 15. CDR3 length: 16 residues. Germline CDR1 and CDR2: MNHEY and SVGEGT. CDR3 loop: CASSDNVGTATKKLFF. The CDR3 DNA sequence: TGTGCCAGCAGTGACAACGTGGGGACAGCTACCAAAAAACTGTTTTTT.

The rearrangement links TRBV3-1 to TRBJ1-5, with unresolved D. CDR1 LGHDT and CDR2 YNNKEL come from the germline V gene (reference sequence). The CDR3 runs to 13 residues. The ends were cut back, 1 base at V and 9 bases at J, with 10 bases in the middle. The CDR3 DNA reads as TGTGCCAGCAGCCAAGGGGTAGCCGGGCCCCAGCATTTT. Residues: CASSQGVAGPQHF.

On this clonotype: The junction shows a germline mismatch at one end, possibly a read error. J is TRBJ2-7 and V is TRBV27, with a possible D match to TRBD1 (6 bases). Germline V gives CDR1 MNHEY, CDR2 SMNVEV (reference sequence). The CDR3 covers 16 residues. As DNA, the CDR3 is TGTGCCAGCAGTCCCCACAGGACAGTGGGTTCCTACGATCAGTACTTC. This encodes CASSPHRTVGSYDQYF.

The chain combines TRBV27 with TRBJ2-2; a weak D match, TRBD1 (6 bases). The CDR3 has 16 amino acids. The germline V gene has CDR1 MNHEY and CDR2 SMNVEV (reference sequence). Deletions cut 3 bases from V and 6 bases from J, with 17 bases between. CDR3 coding DNA: TGTGCCAGCAGTTTCCAAAAACAGGGTTACGCCGGGGAGCTGTTTTTT. Protein product: CASSFQKQGYAGELFF.

This clonotype counts as medium-sized (0.01 to 0.1%). V is TRBV6-1 and J is TRBJ1-6; D perhaps matches TRBD1 (5 bases). V gave up 5 bases and J gave up 11 bases, with 16 bases separating them. CDR1 is MNHNS and CDR2 is SASEGT in the germline V gene. The CDR3 covers 14 residues. CDR3 nucleotides: TGTGCCAGCAGTACCGGGACCGAGAGGACACCCCTCCACTTT. Translating gives CASSTGTERTPLHF.

This clonotype was recorded many times. The chain carries TRBV7-6 and TRBJ2-3; the D gene is possibly TRBD1 (7 bases). Trimming removed 5 bases at V and 4 bases at J, with 16 bases between. Germline CDR1 SGHVS, CDR2 FNYEAQ. The CDR3 covers 15 residues. The CDR3 spells CASSITTGEADTQYF. The CDR3 nucleotides read TGTGCCAGCAGCATAACTACAGGGGAGGCAGATACGCAGTATTTT.

Judged by abundance, this clonotype is medium-sized. This chain connects TRBV6-1 to TRBJ1-2; TRBD1 is a possible D gene (5 bases). The CDR3 loop spans 16 amino acids. Germline values: CDR1 MNHNS, CDR2 SASEGT. V lost 4 bases and J lost 3, with 18 bases in between. The CDR3, as DNA: TGTGCCAGCAGTGCTTTATTCGGGACGGCCGACTATGGCTACACCTTC. Amino acids: CASSALFGTADYGYTF.

CDR3 sequence (DNA): TGTGCCAGCAGCCAAAACCGGGACACGATTTCCTATGGCTACACCTTC. Translation gives CASSQNRDTISYGYTF. The gene calls are TRBV9 and TRBJ1-2, with a possible D match to TRBD1 (6 bases). From germline, CDR1 is SGDLS and CDR2 YYNGEE. The length of the CDR3 is 16 residues. Between the trimmed V and J ends, which lost 4 bases and 4 bases, there was a span of 20 bases.

The chain joins TRBV7-2 to TRBJ1-2; D is possibly TRBD1 (5 bases). The CDR3 loop spans 13 amino acids. Trimming shortened V by 5 bases and J by 3 bases, and 10 bases separated the two germline ends. Per germline, CDR1 SGHTA and CDR2 FQGNSA. The CDR3 DNA sequence: TGTGCCAGCAGCGTGACAGTGGACTATGGCTACACCTTC. This encodes CASSVTVDYGYTF. The full variable domain, completed using reference TRBV7-2 and TRBJ1-2, is GAGVSQSPSNKVTEKGKDVELRCDPISGHTALYWYRQSLGQGLEFLIYFQGNSAPDKSGLPSDRFSAERTGGSVSTLTIQRTQQEDSAVYLCASSVTVDYGYTFGSGTRLTVV.

This clonotype has at least ten counts. The chain uses TRBV7-3 and TRBJ2-7; 7 bases fit TRBD2. The ends lost 5 bases at V and 3 bases at J; junction bases unmatched: 13. This CDR3 region has 16 residues. CDR1 SGHTA and CDR2 FQGTGA come from the germline V gene. The CDR3 spells CASSPMGGGTNYEQYF. CDR3 DNA: TGTGCCAGCAGCCCAATGGGGGGGGGGACCAACTACGAGCAGTACTTC.

This clonotype was seen at least ten times. V usage is TRBV19 and J usage is TRBJ1-3, with D unresolved. The CDR3 has 14 residues. With 3 bases removed from V and 0 bases from J, the gap between germline ends came to 6 bases. The germline CDR1 and CDR2 sequences are LNHDA and SQIVND (reference sequence). CDR3 nucleotide sequence: TGTGCCAGTAGTATCCGAAACTCTGGAAACACCATATATTTT. Translating gives CASSIRNSGNTIYF.

Ten or more counts support this clonotype. The chain combines TRBV12-5 with TRBJ2-7; D call uncertain. This CDR3 has 14 amino acids. CDR1 is LGHNT, CDR2 FRNRAP, per germline. V gave up 6 bases and J gave up 2 bases, with 14 bases separating them. CDR3 bases: TGTGCTAGTGGACCGCTAAGAGCCCCCTACGAGCAGTACTTC. Its protein product is CASGPLRAPYEQYF.

V usage is TRBV19 and J usage is TRBJ1-2; D might be TRBD1 (6 bases). The germline V and J ends were trimmed by 3 bases and 7 bases, with 15 bases remaining between them. The CDR3 is made up of 14 amino acids. Per the germline V gene, CDR1 is LNHDA and CDR2 is SQIVND (reference sequence). The CDR3 region is CASSINGQTGGYTF. In nucleotides, the CDR3 is TGTGCCAGTAGTATTAACGGACAGACGGGTGGCTACACCTTC. The full variable domain, in which reference TRBV19 and TRBJ1-2 provide the parts outside the CDR3, is DGGITQSPKYLFRKEGQNVTLSCEQNLNHDAMYWYRQDPGQGLRLIYYSQIVNDFQKGDIAEGYSVSREKKESFPLTVTSAQKNPTAFYLCASSINGQTGGYTFGSGTRLTVV.